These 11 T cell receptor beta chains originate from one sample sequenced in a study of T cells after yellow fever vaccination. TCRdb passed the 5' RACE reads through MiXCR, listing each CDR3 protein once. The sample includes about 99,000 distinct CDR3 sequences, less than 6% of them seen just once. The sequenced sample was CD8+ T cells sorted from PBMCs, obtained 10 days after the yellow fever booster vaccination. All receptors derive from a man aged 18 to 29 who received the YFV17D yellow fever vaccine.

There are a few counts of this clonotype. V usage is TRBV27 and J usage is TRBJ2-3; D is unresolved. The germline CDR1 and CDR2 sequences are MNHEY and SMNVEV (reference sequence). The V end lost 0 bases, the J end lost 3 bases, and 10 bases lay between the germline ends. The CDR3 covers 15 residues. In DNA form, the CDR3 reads TGTGCCAGCAGTTTATCTTGGGGTTCAACAGATACGCAGTATTTT. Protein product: CASSLSWGSTDTQYF.

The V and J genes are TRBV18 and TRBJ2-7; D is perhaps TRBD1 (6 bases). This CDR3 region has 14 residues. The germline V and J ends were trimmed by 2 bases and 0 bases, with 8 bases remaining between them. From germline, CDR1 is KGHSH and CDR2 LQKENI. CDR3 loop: CASSPNRDSYEQYV. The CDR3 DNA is TGTGCCAGCTCACCAAACAGGGACTCCTACGAGCAGTACGTC.

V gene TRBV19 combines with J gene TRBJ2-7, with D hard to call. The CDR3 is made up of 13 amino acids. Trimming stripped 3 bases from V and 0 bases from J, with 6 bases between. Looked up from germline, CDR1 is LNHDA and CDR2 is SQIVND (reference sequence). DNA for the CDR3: TGTGCCAGTAGTATCGGGCACTCCTACGAGCAGTACTTC. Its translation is CASSIGHSYEQYF.

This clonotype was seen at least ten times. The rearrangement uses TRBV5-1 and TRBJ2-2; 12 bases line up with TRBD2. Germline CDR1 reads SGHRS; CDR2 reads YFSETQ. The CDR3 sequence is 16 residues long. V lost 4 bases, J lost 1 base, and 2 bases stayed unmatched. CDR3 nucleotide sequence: TGCGCCAGCAGCGGGGGACTAGCGGGGAACACCGGGGAGCTGTTTTTT. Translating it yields CASSGGLAGNTGELFF.

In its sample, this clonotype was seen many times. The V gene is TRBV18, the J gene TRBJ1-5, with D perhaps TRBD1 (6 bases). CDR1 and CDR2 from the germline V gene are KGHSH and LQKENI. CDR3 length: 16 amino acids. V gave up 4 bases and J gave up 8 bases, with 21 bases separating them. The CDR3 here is CASSHTAGTEGEPQHF. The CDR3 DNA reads TGTGCCAGCTCACATACGGCAGGGACTGAGGGGGAGCCCCAGCATTTT.

The chain's CDR3 is CASSITGYDQPQHF. In nucleotides, the CDR3 is TGTGCCAGCAGCATCACAGGGTACGATCAGCCCCAGCATTTT. The chain carries TRBV7-9 and TRBJ1-5, with a weak D call TRBD1 (6 bases). This CDR3 comprises 14 residues. Germline-derived CDR1 and CDR2 are SEHNR and FQNEAQ (reference sequence). Trimming took off 5 bases at V and 5 bases at J, with 13 bases between the two ends. Variable domain in full (rest from reference TRBV7-9 and TRBJ1-5): DTGVSQNPRHKITKRGQNVTFRCDPISEHNRLYWYRQTLGQGPEFLTYFQNEAQLEKSRLLSDRFSAERPKGSFSTLEIQRTEQGDSAMYLCASSITGYDQPQHFGDGTRLSIL.

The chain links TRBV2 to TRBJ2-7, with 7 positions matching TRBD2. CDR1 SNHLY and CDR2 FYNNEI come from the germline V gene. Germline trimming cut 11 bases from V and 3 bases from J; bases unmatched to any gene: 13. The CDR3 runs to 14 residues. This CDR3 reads CAGRGVGDYYEQYF. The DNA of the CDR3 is TGTGCCGGGCGTGGTGTCGGGGACTACTACGAGCAGTACTTC.

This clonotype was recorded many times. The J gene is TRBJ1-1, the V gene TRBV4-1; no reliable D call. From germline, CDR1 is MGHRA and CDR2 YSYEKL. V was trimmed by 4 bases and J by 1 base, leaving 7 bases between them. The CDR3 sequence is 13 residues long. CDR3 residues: CASSPRENTEAFF. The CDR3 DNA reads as TGCGCCAGCAGCCCCCGGGAGAACACTGAAGCTTTCTTT.

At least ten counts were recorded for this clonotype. DNA of the CDR3: TGTGCCAGCAGCTTAGGGGGTGTGGAGACCCAGTACTTC. Translated, it gives CASSLGGVETQYF. The gene calls are TRBV7-9 and TRBJ2-5; D is ambiguous. CDR3 length: 13 residues. The V and J ends lost 1 base and 5 bases respectively, with 8 bases between them. Germline V gene lookup returns CDR1 SEHNR and CDR2 FQNEAQ (reference sequence).

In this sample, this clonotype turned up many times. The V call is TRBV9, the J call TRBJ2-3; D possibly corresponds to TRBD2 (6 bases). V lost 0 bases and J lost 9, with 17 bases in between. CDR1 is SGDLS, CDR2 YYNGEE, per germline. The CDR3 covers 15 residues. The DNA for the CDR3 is TGTGCCAGCAGCGTAGCTGGGGGGAGTTTAGGCACGCAGTATTTT. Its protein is CASSVAGGSLGTQYF.

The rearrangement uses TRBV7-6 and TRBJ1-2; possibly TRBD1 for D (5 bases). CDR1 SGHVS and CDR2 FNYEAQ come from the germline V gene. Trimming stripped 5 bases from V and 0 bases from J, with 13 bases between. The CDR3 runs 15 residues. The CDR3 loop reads CASSPGGVANYGYTF. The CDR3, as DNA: TGTGCCAGCAGCCCCGGGGGGGTAGCTAACTATGGCTACACCTTC.